This note documents a single T cell receptor beta chain sequence. Its matching antigen is unknown. These data belong to a study of shared clonotypes between healthy human individuals. CDR1 and CDR2 (germline): PRHDT, FYEKMQ (reference sequence). The CDR3 sequence is 13 residues long. Deletions cut 0 bases from V and 5 bases from J, with 5 bases between. Naive-designated CD8 cells lacked CD45RO, were positively enriched for CCR7, and omitted terminally differentiated effector memory CD45RA+ cells. Overall study findings and caveats: Naive subsets tended to show greater estimated richness than memory subsets.

Assay: immunoSEQ multiplex PCR; the TCRdb copy retains only in-frame clones and omits some. The sample records about 1.9 million clones, about 93% being singletons. V and J are TRBV13 and TRBJ2-1; D call uncertain. The receptor's source is a man aged 18 to 30 in good health. Some clones in this sample may be carry-over from other donors' samples. Specimen: naive CD8+ T cells from PBMCs. CDR3 loop: CASSLGNNNEQFF. The CDR3 DNA sequence: TGTGCCAGCAGCTTAGGTAATAACAATGAGCAGTTCTTC.